This T cell receptor beta chain was sequenced during a study of blood T cell repertoires in COVID-19. Clones were read by immunoSEQ multiplex PCR, and TCRdb kept only the in-frame ones, dropping some. The sample carries approximately 260,000 clones, approximately 88% recorded once. The CDR3 consists of 16 residues. The V gene's germline CDR1 is SGDLS and CDR2 YYNGEE. J gave up 5 bases and V 3 bases, and 7 bases lay outside the gene matches. Grouping used clinical history reported by participants in a survey and questionnaire. The source is a woman aged 40-49 years with acute COVID-19. The sequencing sample was made of PBMCs or T cells enriched from blood (not recorded which). The chain employs TRBV9 and TRBJ2-2, with 10 bases lining up with TRBD1. The CDR3 sequence: CASSARDRGRTGELFF. The DNA for the CDR3 is TGTGCCAGCAGCGCACGGGACAGGGGTAGGACCGGGGAGCTGTTTTTT.